This is a list of T cell receptor beta chains from one sample in a study of CD8+CD57+ T cells in acquired aplastic anemia. TCRdb used MiXCR to reprocess the reads, holding one entry per CDR3 protein. The top ten clones hold about 1.8% of a sample with around 200,000 distinct CDR3 sequences, roughly half of them seen once. Material: sorted CD4+, CD8+, or CD8+CD57+ T cells (not recorded which) from PBMCs. The receptors shown here come from a human donor with aplastic anemia. CDR3s leave out the opening cysteine and the closing phenylalanine or tryptophan. Fields, in order: J gene, V gene, CDR3 protein.

TRBJ1-1,TRBV19,ASSSEGSYVAF
TRBJ1-2,TRBV10-3,AIGPEGGYT
TRBJ1-2,TRBV2,ASTDRWAGGYT
TRBJ1-5,TRBV2,ASSLTVGYQPQH
TRBJ1-4,TRBV20-1,SASTGDKLF
TRBJ2-5,TRBV9,ASSGRTGGETQY
TRBJ2-5,TRBV20-1,SARTGGSETQY
TRBJ2-1,TRBV15,ATSRDSGGYNEQF
TRBJ2-3,TRBV20-1,TCGGLADSDTQY
TRBJ1-5,TRBV7-2,ASSLGTQH
TRBJ1-2,TRBV11-2,ASSLGQGQYGYT
TRBJ2-2,TRBV7-2,ASSLGTGGMNTGELF
TRBJ1-1,TRBV6-1,ASSPIENTEAF
TRBJ2-2,TRBV3-1,ASSQRDTGELF